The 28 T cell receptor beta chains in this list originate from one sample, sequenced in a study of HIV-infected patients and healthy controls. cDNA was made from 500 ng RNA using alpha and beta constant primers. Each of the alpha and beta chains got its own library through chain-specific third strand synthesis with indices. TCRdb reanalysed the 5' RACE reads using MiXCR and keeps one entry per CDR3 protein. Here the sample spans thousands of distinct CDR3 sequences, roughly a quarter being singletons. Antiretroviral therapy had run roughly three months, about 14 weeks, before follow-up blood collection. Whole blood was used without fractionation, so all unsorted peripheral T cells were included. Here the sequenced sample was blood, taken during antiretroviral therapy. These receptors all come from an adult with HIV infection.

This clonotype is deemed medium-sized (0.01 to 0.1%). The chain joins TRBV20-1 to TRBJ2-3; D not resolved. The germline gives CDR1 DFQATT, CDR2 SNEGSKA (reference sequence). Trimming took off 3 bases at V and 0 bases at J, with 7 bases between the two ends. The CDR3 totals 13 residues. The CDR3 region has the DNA TGCAGTGCTAGGGACGGTAGCACAGATACGCAGTATTTT. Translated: CSARDGSTDTQYF.

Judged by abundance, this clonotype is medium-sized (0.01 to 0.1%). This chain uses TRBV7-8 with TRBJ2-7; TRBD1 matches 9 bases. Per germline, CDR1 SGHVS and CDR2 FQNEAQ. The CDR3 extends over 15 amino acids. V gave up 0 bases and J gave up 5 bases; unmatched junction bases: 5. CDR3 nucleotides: TGTGCCAGCAGCTTAGCAGCCGGGACAGGGCACGAGCAGTACTTC. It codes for CASSLAAGTGHEQYF.

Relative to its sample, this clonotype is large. The CDR3 sequence: CASSPWTAQIEQYF. In DNA form, the CDR3 reads TGTGCCAGCAGCCCCTGGACAGCACAGATCGAGCAGTACTTC. V and J are TRBV7-2 and TRBJ2-7; D might be TRBD1 (6 bases). The V gene's germline CDR1 is SGHTA and CDR2 FQGNSA. The V end lost 5 bases, the J end lost 6 bases, and 17 bases lay between the germline ends. The CDR3 length is 14 residues.

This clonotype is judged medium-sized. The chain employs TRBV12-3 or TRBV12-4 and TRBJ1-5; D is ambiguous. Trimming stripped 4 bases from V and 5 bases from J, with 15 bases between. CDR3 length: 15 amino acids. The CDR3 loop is CASSSRAPGDQPQHF. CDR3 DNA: TGTGCCAGCAGTTCAAGGGCCCCCGGGGATCAGCCCCAGCATTTT.

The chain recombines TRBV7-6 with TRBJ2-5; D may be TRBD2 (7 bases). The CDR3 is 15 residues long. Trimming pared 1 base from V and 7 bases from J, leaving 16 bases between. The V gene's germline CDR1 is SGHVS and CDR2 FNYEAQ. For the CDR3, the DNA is TGTGCCAGCAGCTTAGATCCTAGCGGAGGGGGGACCCAGTACTTC. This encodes CASSLDPSGGGTQYF.

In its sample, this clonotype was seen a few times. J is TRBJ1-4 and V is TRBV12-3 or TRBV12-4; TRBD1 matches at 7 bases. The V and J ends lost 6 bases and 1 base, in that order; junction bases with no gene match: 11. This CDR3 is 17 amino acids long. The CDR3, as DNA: TGTGCCAGCAGCCCCTGGGGCAGGGGGGGAACTAATGAAAAACTGTTTTTT. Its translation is CASSPWGRGGTNEKLFF.

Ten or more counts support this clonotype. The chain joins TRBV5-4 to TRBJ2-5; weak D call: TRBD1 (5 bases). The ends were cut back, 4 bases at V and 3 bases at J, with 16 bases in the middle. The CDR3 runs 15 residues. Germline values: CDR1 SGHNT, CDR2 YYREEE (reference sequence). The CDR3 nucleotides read TGTGCCAGCAGCCCGAAGCTGACAGACGAAGAGACCCAGTACTTC. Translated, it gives CASSPKLTDEETQYF.

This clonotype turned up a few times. The CDR3 here is CASSTLDPTGGDSTDTQYF. CDR3 coding DNA: TGTGCCAGCAGTACCCTAGACCCCACTGGCGGGGACAGCACAGATACGCAGTATTTT. J is TRBJ2-3 and V is TRBV28; a weak D match, TRBD2 (6 bases). Germline V gives CDR1 MDHEN, CDR2 SYDVKM. Trimming stripped 5 bases from V and 0 bases from J, with 24 bases between. The CDR3 sequence is 19 residues long.

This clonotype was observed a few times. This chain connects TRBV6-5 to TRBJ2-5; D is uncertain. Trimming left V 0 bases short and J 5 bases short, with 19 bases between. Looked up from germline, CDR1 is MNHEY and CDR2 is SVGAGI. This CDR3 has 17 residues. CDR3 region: CASSYSAVRVLSETQYF. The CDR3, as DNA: TGTGCCAGCAGTTACTCGGCGGTTAGGGTTCTTTCGGAGACCCAGTACTTC.

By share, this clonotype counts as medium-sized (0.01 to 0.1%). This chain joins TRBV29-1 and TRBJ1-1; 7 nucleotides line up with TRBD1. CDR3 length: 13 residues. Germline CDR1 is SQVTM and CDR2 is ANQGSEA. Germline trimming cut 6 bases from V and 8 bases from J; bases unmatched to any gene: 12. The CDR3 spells CSVRLSGTAEAFF. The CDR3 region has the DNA TGCAGCGTCCGCCTATCCGGGACAGCCGAAGCTTTCTTT.

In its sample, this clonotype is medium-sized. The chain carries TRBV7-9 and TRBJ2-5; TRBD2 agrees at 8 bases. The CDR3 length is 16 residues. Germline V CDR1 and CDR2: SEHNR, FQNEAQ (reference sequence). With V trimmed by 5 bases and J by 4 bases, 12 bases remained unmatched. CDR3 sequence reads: CASSPTSAGERETQYF. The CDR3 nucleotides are TGTGCCAGCAGCCCAACGTCAGCGGGGGAGCGAGAGACCCAGTACTTC.

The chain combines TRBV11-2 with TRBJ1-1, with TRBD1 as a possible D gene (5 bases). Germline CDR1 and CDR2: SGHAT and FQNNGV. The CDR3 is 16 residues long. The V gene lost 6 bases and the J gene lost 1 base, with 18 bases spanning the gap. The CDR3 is CASRTGRGSWNTEAFF. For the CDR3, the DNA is TGTGCCAGCAGGACTGGGCGGGGCTCCTGGAACACTGAAGCTTTCTTT.

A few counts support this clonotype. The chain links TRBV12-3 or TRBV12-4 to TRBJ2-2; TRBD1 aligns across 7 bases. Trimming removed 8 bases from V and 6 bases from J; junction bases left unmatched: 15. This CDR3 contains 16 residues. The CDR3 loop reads CASFSRGQGRAGELFF. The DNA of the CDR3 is TGTGCCAGCTTCTCAAGGGGGCAGGGACGGGCCGGGGAGCTGTTTTTT.

The CDR3 is CASSVVPERTDTQYF. The DNA for the CDR3 is TGTGCCAGCAGCGTAGTCCCTGAGCGCACAGATACGCAGTATTTT. The V call is TRBV9, the J call TRBJ2-3; D gene ambiguous. Per the germline V gene, CDR1 is SGDLS and CDR2 is YYNGEE. The CDR3 is 15 residues long. Trimming took 0 bases from V and 1 from J, leaving 9 bases between them.

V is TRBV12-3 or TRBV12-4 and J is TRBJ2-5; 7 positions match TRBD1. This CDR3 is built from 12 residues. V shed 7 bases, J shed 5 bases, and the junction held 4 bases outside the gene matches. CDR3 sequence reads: CASTETGETQYF. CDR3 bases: TGTGCCAGCACCGAGACAGGGGAGACCCAGTACTTC.

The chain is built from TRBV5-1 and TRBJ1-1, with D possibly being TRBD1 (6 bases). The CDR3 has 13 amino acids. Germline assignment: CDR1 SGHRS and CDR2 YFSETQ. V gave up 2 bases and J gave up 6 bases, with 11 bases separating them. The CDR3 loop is CASSLYRAPEAFF. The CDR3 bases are TGCGCCAGCAGCTTATACAGGGCCCCTGAAGCTTTCTTT.

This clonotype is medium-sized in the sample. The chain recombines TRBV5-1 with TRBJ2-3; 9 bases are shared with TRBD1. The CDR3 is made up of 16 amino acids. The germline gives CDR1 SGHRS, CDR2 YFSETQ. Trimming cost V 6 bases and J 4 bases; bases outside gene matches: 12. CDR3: CASTFTPGQGPDTQYF. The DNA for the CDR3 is TGCGCCAGCACCTTTACGCCGGGACAGGGACCAGATACGCAGTATTTT. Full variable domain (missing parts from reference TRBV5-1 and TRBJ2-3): KAGVTQTPRYLIKTRGQQVTLSCSPISGHRSVSWYQQTPGQGLQFLFEYFSETQRNKGNFPGRFSGRQFSNSRSEMNVSTLELGDSALYLCASTFTPGQGPDTQYFGPGTRLTVL.

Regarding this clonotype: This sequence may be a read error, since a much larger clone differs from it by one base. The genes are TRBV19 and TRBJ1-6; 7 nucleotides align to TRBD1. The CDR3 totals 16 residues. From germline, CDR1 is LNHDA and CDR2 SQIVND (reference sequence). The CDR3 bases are TGTGCCGGGACAGTACGAACCACGACCTACAATTCACCCCTCCACTTT. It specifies CAGTVRTTTYNSPLHF. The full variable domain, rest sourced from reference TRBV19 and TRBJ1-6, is DGGITQSPKYLFRKEGQNVTLSCEQNLNHDAMYWYRQDPGQGLRLIYYSQIVNDFQKGDIAEGYSVSREKKESFPLTVTSAQKNPTAFYLCAGTVRTTTYNSPLHFGNGTRLTVT.

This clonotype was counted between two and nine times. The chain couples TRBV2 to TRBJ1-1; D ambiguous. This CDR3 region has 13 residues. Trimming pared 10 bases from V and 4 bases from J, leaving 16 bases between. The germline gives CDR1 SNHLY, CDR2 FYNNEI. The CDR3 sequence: CAISPSRGTEAFF. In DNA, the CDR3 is TGTGCCATCTCGCCGTCCCGAGGCACTGAAGCTTTCTTT.

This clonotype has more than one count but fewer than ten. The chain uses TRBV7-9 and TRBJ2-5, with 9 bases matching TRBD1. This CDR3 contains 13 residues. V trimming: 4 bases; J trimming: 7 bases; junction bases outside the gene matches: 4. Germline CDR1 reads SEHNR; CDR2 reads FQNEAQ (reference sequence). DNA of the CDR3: TGTGCCAGCAGCTCCAGACAGGGGGGGACCCAGTACTTC. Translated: CASSSRQGGTQYF.

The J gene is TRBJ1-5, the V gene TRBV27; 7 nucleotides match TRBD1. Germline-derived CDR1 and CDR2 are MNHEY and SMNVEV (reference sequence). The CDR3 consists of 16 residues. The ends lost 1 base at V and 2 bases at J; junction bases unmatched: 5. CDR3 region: CASSLLGGGGNQPQHF. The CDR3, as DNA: TGTGCCAGCAGTTTATTAGGAGGGGGCGGCAATCAGCCCCAGCATTTT.

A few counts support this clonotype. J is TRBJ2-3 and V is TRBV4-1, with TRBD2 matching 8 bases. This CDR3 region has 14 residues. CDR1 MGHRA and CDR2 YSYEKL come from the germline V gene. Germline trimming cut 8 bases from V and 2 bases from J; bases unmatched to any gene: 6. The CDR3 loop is CASAPGLATDTQYF. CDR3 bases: TGCGCCAGCGCCCCCGGACTAGCCACAGATACGCAGTATTTT.

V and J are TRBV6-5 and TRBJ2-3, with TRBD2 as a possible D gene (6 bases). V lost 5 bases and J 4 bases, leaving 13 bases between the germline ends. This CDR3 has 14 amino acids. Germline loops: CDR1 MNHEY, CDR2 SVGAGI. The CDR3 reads CASSPPGEADTQYF. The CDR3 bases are TGTGCCAGCAGTCCTCCGGGGGAGGCAGATACGCAGTATTTT.

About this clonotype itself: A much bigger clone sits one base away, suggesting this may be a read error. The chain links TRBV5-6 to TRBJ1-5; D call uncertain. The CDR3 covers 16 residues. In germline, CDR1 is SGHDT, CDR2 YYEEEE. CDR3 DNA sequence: TGTGCCATCAGCCCCCGAAGGCCGGAAAGCAATCAGCCCCAGCATTTT. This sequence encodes CAISPRRPESNQPQHF.

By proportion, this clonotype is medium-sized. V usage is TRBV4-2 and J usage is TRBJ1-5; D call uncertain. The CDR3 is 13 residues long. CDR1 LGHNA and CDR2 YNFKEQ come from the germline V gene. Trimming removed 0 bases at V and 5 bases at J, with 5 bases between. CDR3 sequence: CASSQDKDQPQHF. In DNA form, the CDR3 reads TGTGCCAGCAGCCAAGATAAGGATCAGCCCCAGCATTTT.

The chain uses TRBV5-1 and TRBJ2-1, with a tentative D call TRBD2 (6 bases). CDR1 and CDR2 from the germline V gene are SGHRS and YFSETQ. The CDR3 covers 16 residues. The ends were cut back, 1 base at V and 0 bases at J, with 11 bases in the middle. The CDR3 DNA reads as TGCGCCAGCAGCTTGAATAGCGGAAGCTCCTACAATGAGCAGTTCTTC. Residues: CASSLNSGSSYNEQFF.

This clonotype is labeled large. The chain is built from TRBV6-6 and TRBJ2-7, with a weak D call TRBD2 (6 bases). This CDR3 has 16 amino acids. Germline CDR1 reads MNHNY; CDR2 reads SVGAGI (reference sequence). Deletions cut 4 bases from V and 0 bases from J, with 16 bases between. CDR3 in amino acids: CASSSPWGEVSYEQYF. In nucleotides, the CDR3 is TGTGCCAGCAGTTCCCCGTGGGGGGAGGTCTCCTACGAGCAGTACTTC.

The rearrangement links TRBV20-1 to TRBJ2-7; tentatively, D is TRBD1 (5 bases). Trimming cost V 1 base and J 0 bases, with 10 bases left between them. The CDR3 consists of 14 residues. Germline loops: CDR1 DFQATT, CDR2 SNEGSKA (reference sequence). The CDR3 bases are TGCAGTGCTAGAGCCCAGGGTTTCTCCTACGAGCAGTACTTC. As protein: CSARAQGFSYEQYF.